This TCR beta chain stems from a study of T cells in Graves' hyperthyroidism and ophthalmopathy. What was amplified from RNA transcripts were TCR beta CDR3 regions. During a first-round RT-PCR of the TCR CDR3, the HTBI primer set was used. MiXCR, run by TCRdb on the multiplex PCR reads, gives a single entry per CDR3 protein. The sample has nearly 750,000 distinct CDR3 sequences, roughly a third seen once. This CDR3 comprises 15 residues. Germline-derived CDR1 and CDR2 are SGHNT and YENEEA. After removal of 3 bases from V and 0 bases from J, the junction contained 4 bases not matched to a gene. This clonotype has ten or more counts. Those with hyperthyroidism were 18 to 65 years old, newly diagnosed, and ill for under 2 months. Reasons for excluding patients were uncontrolled infection, other autoimmune disease, pregnancy or lactation.

The sample was blood. The rearrangement links TRBV11-3 to TRBJ1-1; 7 nucleotides match TRBD1. The TCR sequence derives from a woman in her thirties or forties with Graves' hyperthyroidism. This CDR3 is CASSLGDSMNTEAFF. The CDR3, as DNA: TGTGCCAGCAGCTTGGGGGACAGTATGAACACTGAAGCTTTCTTT.